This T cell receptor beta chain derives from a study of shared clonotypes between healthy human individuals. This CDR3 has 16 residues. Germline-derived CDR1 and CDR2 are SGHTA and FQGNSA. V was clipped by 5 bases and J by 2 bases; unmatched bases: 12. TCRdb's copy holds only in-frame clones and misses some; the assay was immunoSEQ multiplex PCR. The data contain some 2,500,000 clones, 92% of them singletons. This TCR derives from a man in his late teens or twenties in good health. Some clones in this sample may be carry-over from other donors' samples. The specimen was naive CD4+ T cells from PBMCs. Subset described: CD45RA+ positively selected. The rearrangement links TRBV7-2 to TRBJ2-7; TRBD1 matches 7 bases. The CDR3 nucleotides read TGTGCCAGCAGCCCGACGGCCGGGACAGACACCTACGAGCAGTACTTC. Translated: CASSPTAGTDTYEQYF.